Below are 27 T cell receptor beta chains sequenced from a single sample in a study of CD8 T cells in ankylosing spondylitis. TCRdb called the 5' RACE reads again in MiXCR, with one record for every CDR3 protein. This table holds under 300,000 distinct CDR3 sequences, 9.5% to 12% found once. Sequenced material: blood, either unsorted or a sorted T cell fraction (not recorded which). The receptors were sampled from a male donor with ankylosing spondylitis or in good health (not recorded which).

This clonotype has ten or more counts. The chain is built from TRBV27 and TRBJ1-1; 7 bases map to TRBD1. Trimming removed 6 bases from V and 4 bases from J; junction bases left unmatched: 8. The CDR3 length is 14 residues. CDR1 MNHEY and CDR2 SMNVEV come from the germline V gene (reference sequence). The CDR3 DNA reads as TGTGCCAGCAGCACCAGACAGGGAGGCACTGAAGCTTTCTTT. Its translation is CASSTRQGGTEAFF.

This clonotype has ten or more counts. The chain combines TRBV19 with TRBJ1-5; D remains ambiguous. The V gene lost 5 bases and the J gene lost 0 bases, with 5 bases spanning the gap. The CDR3 has 13 residues. Germline V gives CDR1 LNHDA, CDR2 SQIVND (reference sequence). The CDR3 coding sequence is TGTGCCAGTAGTGTCAGTAGCAATCAGCCCCAGCATTTT. Its protein is CASSVSSNQPQHF.

This clonotype has just a few counts. The chain links TRBV9 to TRBJ2-5, with 10 bases lining up with TRBD1. V lost 4 bases and J lost 4; bases outside the gene matches: 4. The CDR3 runs to 14 residues. Germline loops: CDR1 SGDLS, CDR2 YYNGEE. The CDR3: CASSPRTGGETQYF. The CDR3 DNA reads as TGTGCCAGCAGCCCTAGGACAGGGGGAGAGACCCAGTACTTC.

In its sample, this clonotype was seen a few times. V usage is TRBV2 and J usage is TRBJ2-1; 9 bases agree with TRBD2. Germline V gives CDR1 SNHLY, CDR2 FYNNEI. The CDR3 has 15 residues. With 10 bases clipped from V and 5 bases from J, the junction kept 12 bases outside the gene matches. This chain's CDR3 is CATQLAGGLNNEQFF. The DNA of the CDR3 is TGTGCCACACAGCTGGCGGGGGGGCTAAACAATGAGCAGTTCTTC.

This rearrangement joins TRBV20-1 to TRBJ2-3; 8 bases map to TRBD2. After removal of 6 bases from V and 9 bases from J, the junction contained 17 bases not matched to a gene. The CDR3 extends over 15 amino acids. Per germline, CDR1 DFQATT and CDR2 SNEGSKA (reference sequence). The CDR3 here is CSAQTSATREGTQYF. The CDR3 bases are TGCAGTGCCCAGACTAGCGCCACCCGAGAAGGGACGCAGTATTTT.

Many counts were recorded for this clonotype. The rearrangement links TRBV20-1 to TRBJ2-5, with no clear D. Germline lookup yields CDR1 DFQATT and CDR2 SNEGSKA (reference sequence). The CDR3 covers 13 residues. Trimming cost V 4 bases and J 5 bases, with 14 bases left between them. The CDR3 loop reads CSAIPQESETQYF. CDR3 DNA: TGCAGTGCTATCCCCCAGGAATCGGAGACCCAGTACTTC.

This clonotype has only a few counts. J is TRBJ2-2 and V is TRBV29-1, with 10 bases aligning to TRBD2. Per germline, CDR1 SQVTM and CDR2 ANQGSEA. The V and J ends lost 6 bases and 6 bases, in that order; junction bases with no gene match: 4. The CDR3 totals 13 residues. As DNA, the CDR3 is TGCAGCGTCGCAGGACTAGCGGCCGGGGAGCTGTTTTTT. This gives the protein CSVAGLAAGELFF.

This clonotype was seen repeatedly, ten times or more. The rearrangement links TRBV5-1 to TRBJ2-1; 7 nucleotides agree with TRBD2. The CDR3 totals 16 residues. V lost 3 bases and J lost 7; bases outside the gene matches: 13. Germline CDR1 reads SGHRS; CDR2 reads YFSETQ. The CDR3 DNA is TGCGCCAGCAGCTCTGGTAACCGGGACTACTTGAATGAGCAGTTCTTC. Protein product: CASSSGNRDYLNEQFF. The variable domain in full, with the rest retrieved from reference TRBV5-1 and TRBJ2-1, is KAGVTQTPRYLIKTRGQQVTLSCSPISGHRSVSWYQQTPGQGLQFLFEYFSETQRNKGNFPGRFSGRQFSNSRSEMNVSTLELGDSALYLCASSSGNRDYLNEQFFGPGTRLTVL.

This clonotype was recorded at least ten times. V and J are TRBV5-1 and TRBJ2-3; no clear D gene. The germline V and J ends were trimmed by 2 bases and 6 bases, with 19 bases remaining between them. Germline V gene data show CDR1 as SGHRS and CDR2 as YFSETQ. This CDR3 is built from 16 residues. CDR3 sequence reads: CASSFEPVSSFDTQYF. The CDR3 nucleotides are TGCGCCAGCAGCTTTGAACCTGTCTCGTCTTTTGATACGCAGTATTTT.

In this sample, this clonotype turned up many times. V gene TRBV5-1 combines with J gene TRBJ2-2; D may be TRBD2 (7 bases). The ends were cut back, 0 bases at V and 5 bases at J, with 14 bases in the middle. CDR1 is SGHRS and CDR2 is YFSETQ in the germline V gene. The CDR3 sequence is 16 residues long. The CDR3 sequence: CASSLAYGGRTGELFF. For the CDR3, the DNA is TGCGCCAGCAGCTTGGCCTACGGGGGGCGAACCGGGGAGCTGTTTTTT.

This clonotype was recorded at least ten times. The chain recombines TRBV5-1 with TRBJ2-1, with a weak D call TRBD2 (5 bases). The CDR3 runs 16 residues. The V end was cut by 0 bases, the J end by 2 bases, with 12 bases between. Germline V gene lookup returns CDR1 SGHRS and CDR2 YFSETQ. The CDR3 DNA sequence: TGCGCCAGCAGCTTGGTGGACTTGTCAGCCTACAATGAGCAGTTCTTC. It is translated as CASSLVDLSAYNEQFF.

V and J are TRBV18 and TRBJ2-1; D is possibly TRBD2 (6 bases). Looked up from germline, CDR1 is KGHSH and CDR2 is LQKENI. There are 15 residues in the CDR3. The V end was cut by 6 bases, the J end by 0 bases, with 12 bases between. CDR3 nucleotides: TGTGCCAGCTCGGGGGAGGCTAACTCCTACAATGAGCAGTTCTTC. The encoded protein is CASSGEANSYNEQFF.

Turning to this clonotype: A much bigger clone sits one base away, suggesting this may be a read error. This is likely a read error, given that the CDR3 carries no conserved phenylalanine or tryptophan at its end. The rearrangement links TRBV5-4 to TRBJ2-1, with TRBD2 matching 9 bases. CDR3 size: 14 residues. The trim removed 4 bases at V and 9 bases at J, leaving 8 bases unmatched. Germline V CDR1 and CDR2: SGHNT, YYREEE (reference sequence). CDR3 bases: TGTGCCAGCAGCCCGCCTAGCGGGATATCTGAGCAGTTCCTC. Its protein product is CASSPPSGISEQFL.

The V call is TRBV19, the J call TRBJ2-7, with 7 bases matching TRBD1. From germline, CDR1 is LNHDA and CDR2 SQIVND (reference sequence). This CDR3 has 13 amino acids. Trimming took 6 bases from V and 3 from J; bases not matched to a gene: 5. In DNA form, the CDR3 reads TGTGCCAGTAGCAACAGGGGCTTCTACGAGCAGTACTTC. It yields the protein CASSNRGFYEQYF.

This CDR3 is CASKERIVEGANVLTF. In nucleotides, the CDR3 is TGTGCCAGCAAAGAACGAATTGTAGAGGGGGCCAACGTCCTGACTTTC. The chain is built from TRBV6-1 and TRBJ2-6, with no clear D. The length of the CDR3 is 16 residues. Trimming removed 7 bases from V and 4 bases from J, with 17 bases in between. In germline, CDR1 is MNHNS, CDR2 SASEGT.

This clonotype came up many times. This chain links TRBV10-3 with TRBJ2-7; unclear D gene. Per the germline V gene, CDR1 is ENHRY and CDR2 is SYGVKD. The CDR3 runs 13 residues. V shed 4 bases and J shed 2 bases, with 9 bases lying between them. This CDR3 is CAISAGGAYEQYF. CDR3 nucleotides: TGTGCCATCAGTGCAGGCGGAGCCTACGAGCAGTACTTC.

In its sample, this clonotype was seen many times. The chain couples TRBV5-1 to TRBJ2-3; 8 bases fit TRBD2. CDR3 length equals 21 residues. CDR1 and CDR2 (germline): SGHRS, YFSETQ. Trimming cost V 0 bases and J 0 bases; bases outside gene matches: 18. The CDR3: CASSLDPTGVPGLGSTDTQYF. For the CDR3, the DNA is TGCGCCAGCAGCTTGGACCCTACAGGAGTTCCGGGACTAGGGAGCACAGATACGCAGTATTTT.

This clonotype showed up many times. CDR3 nucleotide sequence: TGCGCCAGCAGCTTGCGGGGCGACTCCTACAATGAGCAGTTCTTC. Residues: CASSLRGDSYNEQFF. This chain joins TRBV5-1 and TRBJ2-1; D is perhaps TRBD1 or TRBD2 (5 bases each). The V gene lost 1 base and the J gene lost 0 bases, with 8 bases spanning the gap. The CDR3 has 15 amino acids. The germline gives CDR1 SGHRS, CDR2 YFSETQ.

This clonotype has ten or more counts. The genes are TRBV12-3 or TRBV12-4 and TRBJ1-1; D not resolved. CDR3 length: 14 residues. Trimming took 6 bases from V and 0 from J, leaving 11 bases between them. The CDR3 spells CASSPVQMNTEAFF. The CDR3 DNA follows: TGTGCCAGCAGCCCAGTGCAGATGAACACTGAAGCTTTCTTT.

This clonotype was observed many times. The chain couples TRBV28 to TRBJ2-5; the D gene is possibly TRBD2 (5 bases). Looked up from germline, CDR1 is MDHEN and CDR2 is SYDVKM. V was shortened by 5 bases and J by 5 bases, with 18 bases between the two germline ends. This CDR3 spans 15 amino acids. The CDR3 sequence is CASSLPPDSAETQYF. The CDR3 region has the DNA TGTGCCAGCAGTCTCCCCCCTGATAGCGCGGAGACCCAGTACTTC.

This clonotype was picked up many times. This chain links TRBV21-1 with TRBJ2-1. TRBV21-1 is a recognized pseudogene. This CDR3 is built from 14 residues. Written as DNA, the CDR3 is TGTGCCAGCAGCAGGCCGGAGTCCTACAATGAGCAGTTCTTC. The encoded protein is CASSRPESYNEQFF.

The J gene is TRBJ1-2, the V gene TRBV29-1; no reliable D call. Germline values: CDR1 SQVTM, CDR2 ANQGSEA. This CDR3 comprises 13 residues. Trimming stripped 4 bases from V and 2 bases from J, with 11 bases between. The CDR3 sequence is CSVVGHRNYGYTF. The CDR3 region has the DNA TGCAGCGTTGTTGGGCACCGAAACTATGGCTACACCTTC. The variable domain in full, completed from reference TRBV29-1 and TRBJ1-2, reads SAVISQKPSRDICQRGTSLTIQCQVDSQVTMMFWYRQQPGQSLTLIATANQGSEATYESGFVIDKFPISRPNLTFSTLTVSNMSPEDSSIYLCSVVGHRNYGYTFGSGTRLTVV.

The chain links TRBV6-4 to TRBJ2-1, with 14 bases matching TRBD2. After removal of 6 bases from V and 8 bases from J, the junction contained 6 bases not matched to a gene. The CDR3 has 15 residues. CDR1 is MRHNA and CDR2 is SNTAGT in the germline V gene. The CDR3 sequence: CASSGGTSGGDEQFF. The CDR3 nucleotides are TGTGCCAGCAGCGGAGGGACTAGCGGGGGCGATGAGCAGTTCTTC.

The chain combines TRBV2 with TRBJ1-2, with D hard to call. V shed 7 bases and J shed 7 bases, with 13 bases lying between them. The CDR3 loop spans 12 amino acids. Germline V CDR1 and CDR2: SNHLY, FYNNEI. Here the CDR3 DNA reads TGTGCCAGCACCCCGACCGTGAGTGGCTACACCTTC. Translated, it gives CASTPTVSGYTF.

This clonotype has ten or more counts. This chain links TRBV6-4 with TRBJ2-7, with D maybe TRBD1 (5 bases). The germline V gene encodes CDR1 MRHNA and CDR2 SNTAGT. This CDR3 contains 12 residues. The V end was cut by 4 bases, the J end by 5 bases, with 9 bases between. The chain's CDR3 is CASSVTGHEQYF. CDR3 DNA: TGTGCCAGCAGTGTCACAGGCCACGAGCAGTACTTC.

Turning to this clonotype: A much larger clonotype is one base distant, so this may be a read error. The genes are TRBV4-1 and TRBJ2-3, with D perhaps TRBD2 (6 bases). CDR1 is MGHRA and CDR2 is YSYEKL in the germline V gene. The V and J ends lost 4 bases and 1 base respectively, with 18 bases between them. CDR3 length: 17 residues. The CDR3 DNA is TGCGCCAGCAGCCGTCGCCCAACGACGGGGGGCACAGATACGCAGTATTTT. Translation: CASSRRPTTGGTDTQYF.

This clonotype has more than one count but fewer than ten. The chain carries TRBV7-9 and TRBJ2-3; 15 bases are a match to TRBD2. The CDR3 length is 17 residues. Germline V gene sequence: CDR1 SEHNR, CDR2 FQNEAQ (reference sequence). After removal of 4 bases from V and 7 bases from J, the junction contained 9 bases not matched to a gene. The CDR3 DNA follows: TGTGCCAGCAGCTCTGGACTAGCGGGAGGGCCCTCGAATACGCAGTATTTT. Amino acids: CASSSGLAGGPSNTQYF.